These T cell receptor beta chains were read from a single sample in a study of shared clonotypes between healthy human individuals. The repertoire was sequenced with immunoSEQ multiplex PCR; TCRdb's copy has only in-frame clones and lacks some. The repertoire includes some 2 million clones, roughly 94% of them detected once, and under 1.5% sits in the top ten. Material for sequencing was naive CD8+ T cells sorted from blood. Source of these receptors: a man aged 18 to 30 in good health. Both conserved end residues are part of each CDR3. The D gene is left open where the match is weak. Not all rows give a size; the values are once, few, many and, for expanded clones, a class.

cdr3_length	d_call	clone_size	v_call	j_call	cdr3_nt	cdr3_aa
14	.	.	TRBV7-6	TRBJ1-2	TGTGCCAGCAGCTTAGAACCAGAGAACTATGGCTACACCTTC	CASSLEPENYGYTF
15	TRBD1	once	TRBV25-1	TRBJ2-3	TGTGCCAGCAGTGAATTAAAAGGGACAGGGGATACGCAGTATTTT	CASSELKGTGDTQYF
13	.	.	TRBV2	TRBJ2-3	TGTGCCAGACGTGGGGGGCACACAGATACGCAGTATTTT	CARRGGHTDTQYF
14	TRBD2	.	TRBV19	TRBJ2-1	TGTGCCACTAGACTAGCGGGGGTTGGGAATGAGCAGTTCTTC	CATRLAGVGNEQFF
10	.	.	TRBV9	TRBJ2-5	TGTGCCAGCGGCATGGAGACCCAGTACTTC	CASGMETQYF
14	.	.	TRBV27	TRBJ1-1	TGTGCCAGCAGTTCCCGCACCGGGACCAGGTACGCTTTCTTT	CASSSRTGTRYAFF
12	TRBD1	once	TRBV7-9	TRBJ2-1	TGTGCCAGCAGCGCGCAGGGGGTTCGACAGTTCTTC	CASSAQGVRQFF
13	TRBD1	.	TRBV12-5	TRBJ2-2	TGTGCTAGTGCGAGGGGGCGCGCCGGGGAGCTGTTTTTT	CASARGRAGELFF
16	.	once	TRBV27	TRBJ2-3	TGTGCCAGCAGTTTATCCGCCCAGGGTAGCACAGATACGCAGTATTTT	CASSLSAQGSTDTQYF
14	.	.	TRBV4-3	TRBJ2-7	TGCGCCAGCAGCCAGGGCCTTAGCTCCTACGAGCAGTACTTC	CASSQGLSSYEQYF
17	.	.	TRBV9	TRBJ2-5	TGTGCCAGCAGCGTAGCCTTCGGCAGGGGCTACCAAGAGACCCAGTACTTC	CASSVAFGRGYQETQYF
13	.	.	TRBV6-5	TRBJ2-7	TGTGCCAGCAGTTCTGAGTTCCCCTACGAGCAGTACTTC	CASSSEFPYEQYF
15	TRBD1	.	TRBV27	TRBJ1-1	TGTGCCAGCAGTTTATTGACAGGGAAGGGCACTGAAGCTTTCTTT	CASSLLTGKGTEAFF
14	.	.	TRBV10-1	TRBJ2-3	TGCGCCAGCAGTCACAGGGCCCCGTTAGATACGCAGTATTTT	CASSHRAPLDTQYF
14	.	.	TRBV18	TRBJ2-7	TGTGCCAGCTCCCCTTCCCTGGAGCACTACGAGCAGTACTTC	CASSPSLEHYEQYF
14	TRBD1	.	TRBV9	TRBJ1-1	TGTGCCAGCAGCGTAGAGGGACAGGCCAATGAAGCTTTCTTT	CASSVEGQANEAFF
14	.	once	TRBV21-1	TRBJ2-1	TGTGCCAGCAGCAAAGAGGCTGGGGAGCGTGAGCAGTTCTTC	CASSKEAGEREQFF
14	.	.	TRBV6-1	TRBJ2-7	TGTGCCAGCAGTGAAGCGTTCTTATTGGACGAGCAGTACTTC	CASSEAFLLDEQYF
18	.	.	TRBV19	TRBJ2-2	TGTGCCAGTAGTATCACCCTACTCAGGGGCGCGAACACCGGGGAGCTGTTTTTT	CASSITLLRGANTGELFF
11	.	.	TRBV12-5	TRBJ1-1	TGTGCTAGTGTCTGGGAGACTGAAGCTTTCTTT	CASVWETEAFF
16	TRBD2	.	TRBV25-1	TRBJ2-3	TGTGCCAGCAGTGAAGGGATAGCGGGTCCCACAGATACGCAGTATTTT	CASSEGIAGPTDTQYF
16	.	.	TRBV11-1	TRBJ2-3	TGTGCCAGCAGCTCTTGGGGGGGGCGAACCACAGATACGCAGTATTTT	CASSSWGGRTTDTQYF
15	.	once	TRBV5-1	TRBJ2-3	TGCGCCAGCAGCTTGGACAGTCTGTTCACAGATACGCAGTATTTT	CASSLDSLFTDTQYF
15	.	.	TRBV9	TRBJ2-5	TGTGCCAGCAACGTAGATGGGACGGGGCGGGAGACCCAGTACTTC	CASNVDGTGRETQYF
12	.	once	TRBV11-2	TRBJ1-5	TGTGCCAGCAGCTTCTTGGGAGAGCCCCAGCATTTT	CASSFLGEPQHF
16	.	.	TRBV5-1	TRBJ2-5	TGCGCCAGCAGCGCCGGACTGGGGGGCCTGGAGGAGACCCAGTACTTC	CASSAGLGGLEETQYF
13	.	.	TRBV7-9	TRBJ2-7	TGTGCCAGCAGCTTAGGACTATCCTACGAGCAGTACTTC	CASSLGLSYEQYF
15	.	.	TRBV5-6	TRBJ2-7	TGTGCCAGCAGCTTGGTGTGGGCGGGCTATAACGAGCAGTACTTC	CASSLVWAGYNEQYF
17	.	.	TRBV11-2	TRBJ1-4	TGTGCCAGCAGCTTAGAGATGGGAGACTCAACTAATGAAAAACTGTTTTTT	CASSLEMGDSTNEKLFF
13	.	.	TRBV27	TRBJ2-7	TGTGCCAGCAGTTTACGAGGGGGCTACGAGCAGTACTTC	CASSLRGGYEQYF
14	TRBD1	.	TRBV4-1	TRBJ1-6	TGCGCCAGCAGCTATACAGGGGAGAATTCACCCCTCCACTTT	CASSYTGENSPLHF
11	.	.	TRBV11-2	TRBJ2-1	TGTGCCTTTCTTAAGGGGTCTGAGCAGTTCTTC	CAFLKGSEQFF
13	.	.	TRBV11-2	TRBJ2-5	TGTGCCAGCAGCTTCAGGGGGGGTGAGACCCAGTACTTC	CASSFRGGETQYF
15	TRBD2	.	TRBV11-1	TRBJ2-1	TGTGCCAGCAGCCCCTTGGCGGGGGACTACAATGAGCAGTTCTTC	CASSPLAGDYNEQFF
19	.	.	TRBV4-1	TRBJ1-2	TGCGCCAGCAGCCAAAGCCTGTCCACCGGGACGGCCTTTTTCTATGGCTACACCTTC	CASSQSLSTGTAFFYGYTF
13	.	once	TRBV7-2	TRBJ1-2	TGTGCCAGCAGCCCTACCAGTGAGGGGGGCTACACCTTC	CASSPTSEGGYTF
14	.	.	TRBV5-8	TRBJ1-1	TGTGCCAGCAGCGGATACAGGGAGAACACTGAAGCTTTCTTT	CASSGYRENTEAFF
16	TRBD2	.	TRBV7-2	TRBJ2-2	TGTGCCAGCAGCTACACTAGCGGAGTCTACACCGGGGAGCTGTTTTTT	CASSYTSGVYTGELFF
14	TRBD1	once	TRBV29-1	TRBJ1-1	TGCAGCGCCCGACCGCGGACAGGGCCCACTGAAGCTTTCTTT	CSARPRTGPTEAFF
13	TRBD2	.	TRBV6-5	TRBJ2-2	TGTGCCAGCAGTTATGGGGGGGACGGGGAGCTGTTTTTT	CASSYGGDGELFF